This TCR beta chain was identified in a study of cytomegalovirus exposure and HLA in healthy donors. A few counts support this clone. Looked up from germline, CDR1 is SGHRS and CDR2 is YFSETQ. Unmatched junction bases numbered 4, after V lost 4 bases and J lost 3 bases. The CDR3 extends over 14 amino acids. It was with 60 Vbeta and 13 Jbeta primers that the PCR ran. The table came from immunoSEQ multiplex PCR; TCRdb's copy has only in-frame clones and leaves some out. This table has a few hundred thousand clones, 70% to 85% appearing once. The gene calls are TRBV5-1 and TRBJ1-3; 7 bases fit TRBD1. This sequence originates from a woman in her 40s in good health and CMV-seronegative. The sequencing sample was made of PBMCs. The CDR3 sequence: CASSETGVGNTIYF. The DNA of the CDR3 is TGCGCCAGCAGCGAAACAGGGGTTGGAAACACCATATATTTT.